These T cell receptor beta chains were read from a single sample in a study of shared clonotypes between healthy human individuals. Measured with immunoSEQ multiplex PCR; TCRdb has only the in-frame clones, and not every one. The repertoire holds approximately 480,000 clones, with 75% to 80% as singletons. The specimen was PBMCs. The receptors stem from a woman in her 40s in good health. Some clones in this sample may be carry-over from other donors' samples. Each CDR3 is given with its conserved first and last residue. A D gene is named only where the DNA matches it firmly. Clone size appears in some rows only: once, few, many, or a class for an expanded clone.

D gene	V gene	J gene	clone size	CDR3 protein	CDR3 DNA
TRBD2	TRBV27	TRBJ2-1	.	CASSLVAGGLNEQFF	TGTGCCAGCAGTTTAGTAGCGGGAGGGCTCAATGAGCAGTTCTTC
TRBD2	TRBV6-6	TRBJ2-7	.	CASSYRGVYEQYF	TGTGCCAGCAGTTACCGGGGGGTCTACGAGCAGTACTTC
.	TRBV4-1	TRBJ2-1	.	CASSLRGYNEQFF	TGCGCCAGCAGCCTCCGGGGGTACAATGAGCAGTTCTTC
.	TRBV2	TRBJ2-7	few	CASSRGRSYEQYF	TGTGCCAGCAGCAGGGGTCGCTCCTACGAGCAGTACTTC
TRBD1	TRBV5-1	TRBJ2-3	.	CASRGQGRDTQYF	TGCGCCAGCAGGGGACAGGGGCGGGATACGCAGTATTTT
.	TRBV2	TRBJ1-1	.	CASTPRVGRSEAFF	TGTGCCAGCACCCCACGAGTAGGGCGCTCTGAAGCTTTCTTT
.	TRBV13	TRBJ2-3	once	CASSDNKRGDTQYF	TGTGCCAGCAGCGATAACAAAAGGGGGGATACGCAGTATTTT
TRBD1	TRBV29-1	TRBJ2-2	.	CSVSLGQAGGGELFF	TGCAGCGTTTCCCTCGGACAGGCTGGTGGCGGGGAGCTGTTTTTT
TRBD1	TRBV19	TRBJ2-1	.	CASSLNRGLGRNEQFF	TGTGCCAGTAGTCTTAACAGGGGGCTGGGAAGGAATGAGCAGTTCTTC
TRBD2	TRBV18	TRBJ2-1	.	CASSPRQREMAYNEQFF	TGTGCCAGCTCACCACGGCAGCGGGAGATGGCCTACAATGAGCAGTTCTTC
TRBD1	TRBV28	TRBJ1-2	.	CASLAGGYTDGYTF	TGTGCCAGCCTGGCAGGGGGTTATACCGATGGCTACACCTTC
.	TRBV7-9	TRBJ1-3	.	CASSLDRFSGNTIYF	TGTGCCAGCAGCTTAGACAGGTTTTCTGGAAACACCATATATTTT
.	TRBV18	TRBJ2-3	.	CASSQEAGGDTQYF	TGTGCCAGCTCCCAGGAGGCCGGGGGAGATACGCAGTATTTT
.	TRBV2	TRBJ1-1	.	CASSQDGTGNTEAFF	TGTGCCAGCAGCCAAGATGGGACGGGGAACACTGAAGCTTTCTTT
.	TRBV28	TRBJ2-7	.	CASRRQIFHEQYF	TGTGCCAGCAGGCGACAGATTTTCCACGAGCAGTACTTC
TRBD2	TRBV14	TRBJ2-1	.	CASSQAGRYNEQFF	TGTGCCAGCAGCCAAGCCGGGAGGTACAATGAGCAGTTCTTC
.	TRBV5-1	TRBJ2-1	.	CASSFGGTYNEQFF	TGCGCCAGCAGCTTCGGCGGGACATACAATGAGCAGTTCTTC
.	TRBV7-9	TRBJ2-6	.	CASSLERRGLSGANVLTF	TGTGCCAGCAGCTTAGAGCGGCGGGGCCTCTCTGGGGCCAACGTCCTGACTTTC
.	TRBV29-1	TRBJ2-1	.	CSVGSGRNPYNEQFF	TGCAGCGTTGGGTCCGGGAGAAACCCATACAATGAGCAGTTCTTC
.	TRBV6-6	TRBJ2-1	.	CASRKQGRHGHNEQFF	TGTGCCAGCAGAAAGCAGGGACGGCATGGGCACAATGAGCAGTTCTTC
.	TRBV5-1	TRBJ2-1	.	CASSLTGASSEQFF	TGCGCCAGCAGCCTCACCGGGGCTAGTAGTGAGCAGTTCTTC
TRBD2	TRBV27	TRBJ2-7	.	CASSFSAGGSEQYF	TGTGCCAGCAGTTTCTCTGCGGGAGGTTCCGAGCAGTACTTC
.	TRBV9	TRBJ1-1	many	CASSPSGDQNTEAFF	TGTGCCAGCAGCCCTAGCGGGGACCAGAACACTGAAGCTTTCTTT
TRBD1	TRBV5-1	TRBJ1-5	.	CASSRGTGGGNQPQHF	TGCGCCAGCAGCCGCGGGACAGGGGGCGGCAATCAGCCCCAGCATTTT
.	TRBV28	TRBJ2-1	.	CASSYRYGGSMEQFF	TGTGCCAGCTCATACAGGTATGGTGGGTCAATGGAGCAGTTCTTC
.	TRBV5-1	TRBJ2-3	few	CASSPPIPSSTDTQYF	TGCGCCAGCAGCCCACCTATACCGAGTAGCACAGATACGCAGTATTTT
.	TRBV4-1	TRBJ2-7	.	CASSQEGRGREQYF	TGCGCCAGCAGCCAAGAGGGCAGGGGGAGGGAGCAGTACTTC
.	TRBV7-7	TRBJ1-2	.	CASSPPRYGYTF	TGTGCCAGCAGCCCCCCTCGGTATGGCTACACCTTC
TRBD2	TRBV10-3	TRBJ2-7	few	CAISDSSFSVAGGFEQYF	TGTGCCATCAGTGATTCCAGTTTTTCGGTAGCGGGAGGGTTCGAGCAGTACTTC
TRBD1	TRBV19	TRBJ2-2	.	CASNGQGVNTGELFF	TGTGCCAGTAACGGACAGGGCGTGAACACCGGGGAGCTGTTTTTT
.	TRBV10-3	TRBJ2-5	.	CAISERLETQYF	TGTGCCATCTCGGAGCGATTGGAGACCCAGTACTTC
TRBD1	TRBV9	TRBJ2-5	.	CASSPRTGEETQYF	TGTGCCAGCAGCCCCCGGACAGGGGAAGAGACCCAGTACTTC
.	TRBV7-2	TRBJ1-2	once	CASSLTGLYGYTF	TGTGCCAGCAGCTTAACAGGGTTATATGGCTACACCTTC
TRBD2	TRBV29-1	TRBJ2-3	.	CSVEVAGVHTQYF	TGCAGCGTTGAGGTAGCGGGAGTGCATACGCAGTATTTT
TRBD1	TRBV7-3	TRBJ1-1	.	CASSFATGAEAFF	TGTGCCAGCAGCTTCGCGACAGGGGCTGAAGCTTTCTTT
TRBD1	TRBV6-6	TRBJ2-7	.	CASSFGQGSSYEQYF	TGTGCCAGCAGTTTTGGACAGGGGAGCTCCTACGAGCAGTACTTC
TRBD1	TRBV7-2	TRBJ2-4	once	CASSPRQGKNIQYF	TGTGCCAGCAGCCCCCGACAGGGTAAAAACATTCAGTACTTC
TRBD1	TRBV5-6	TRBJ2-7	once	CASSLVGGQGWDEQYF	TGTGCCAGCAGCTTGGTTGGGGGACAGGGGTGGGACGAGCAGTACTTC
TRBD2	TRBV9	TRBJ2-3	.	CASSVALAGDTQYF	TGTGCCAGCAGCGTAGCCCTAGCGGGAGATACGCAGTATTTT
.	TRBV7-6	TRBJ2-1	.	CASSFGPNYNEQFF	TGTGCCAGCAGCTTTGGGCCTAACTACAATGAGCAGTTCTTC
.	TRBV5-1	TRBJ2-1	.	CASSLEGLREQFF	TGCGCCAGCAGTCTGGAGGGCCTTCGGGAGCAGTTCTTC
TRBD1	TRBV7-8	TRBJ2-7	.	CAGSGTGGYEQYF	TGTGCCGGATCCGGGACAGGGGGCTACGAGCAGTACTTC
.	TRBV5-1	TRBJ2-1	few	CASSSLTGSDGEQFF	TGCGCCAGCAGCTCCCTGACAGGCTCCGATGGTGAGCAGTTCTTC
.	TRBV30	TRBJ1-5	.	CAWSLGSGDQPQHF	TGTGCCTGGAGTCTGGGGTCAGGGGATCAGCCCCAGCATTTT
.	TRBV28	TRBJ2-7	.	CASTFGIGAYEQYF	TGTGCCAGCACCTTCGGCATCGGGGCCTACGAGCAGTACTTC